Shown below are 15 T cell receptor beta chains from a single sample sequenced in a study of immune evolution from preneoplasia to lung adenocarcinoma. TCRdb's table, derived via immunoSEQ multiplex PCR, lists solely in-frame clones and lacks some. Seen here are approximately 9,000 clones, approximately 79% observed once, and the top ten hold 7.5% to 9%. The sequenced sample consisted of FFPE adjacent normal lung tissue. The receptors stem from a person aged 55-80 years with lung adenocarcinoma.

By sample share, this clone is medium-sized. V usage is TRBV7-3 and J usage is TRBJ1-2; no reliable D call. V was trimmed by 0 bases and J by 4 bases, leaving 9 bases between them. The CDR3 runs 14 residues. From germline, CDR1 is SGHTA and CDR2 FQGTGA. The CDR3: CASSLTVDIYGYTF. CDR3 in DNA: TGTGCCAGCAGCTTAACTGTAGATATCTATGGCTACACCTTC.

To note about this clone: This sample also contains other DNA sequences that code for the same CDR3. This rearrangement joins TRBV5-5 to TRBJ2-3; D is possibly TRBD1 (6 bases). The CDR3 totals 15 residues. V dropped 7 bases and J dropped 4 bases, with 19 bases sitting between them. Germline V gene lookup returns CDR1 SGHKS and CDR2 YYEKEE (reference sequence). In nucleotides, the CDR3 is TGTGCCAGCTCAGGGGTGAGACAGACCTCAGATACGCAGTATTTT. It yields the protein CASSGVRQTSDTQYF.

This chain joins TRBV9 and TRBJ2-3, with unresolved D. The CDR3 length is 14 residues. V lost 3 bases and J 5 bases, leaving 13 bases between the germline ends. CDR1 is SGDLS, CDR2 YYNGEE, per germline. The CDR3 DNA reads as TGTGCCAGCAGCGAGAGAGAGTCCAGAGATACGCAGTATTTT. The encoded protein is CASSERESRDTQYF.

This clone turned up a few times. The V call is TRBV5-1, the J call TRBJ2-1; D remains ambiguous. Per germline, CDR1 SGHRS and CDR2 YFSETQ. The V end lost 0 bases, the J end lost 6 bases, and 10 bases lay between the germline ends. CDR3 length: 14 amino acids. The CDR3 coding sequence is TGCGCCAGCAGCTTGGAACAGATCGGCAATGAGCAGTTCTTC. It codes for CASSLEQIGNEQFF.

The CDR3 DNA reads as TGTGCCAGCTCACCAGGGGTGAAAGAGCAGTACTTC. This translates into CASSPGVKEQYF. V is TRBV18 and J is TRBJ2-7; D unresolved. Germline V gene data show CDR1 as KGHSH and CDR2 as LQKENI. The CDR3 is 12 residues long. The ends were cut back, 2 bases at V and 7 bases at J, with 9 bases in the middle. Full variable domain (remainder filled in from reference TRBV18 and TRBJ2-7): NAGVMQNPRHLVRRRGQEARLRCSPMKGHSHVYWYRQLPEEGLKFMVYLQKENIIDESGMPKERFSAEFPKEGPSILRIQQVVRGDSAAYFCASSPGVKEQYFGPGTRLTVT.

The chain recombines TRBV11-2 with TRBJ1-6, with a weak D call TRBD1 (5 bases). Germline CDR1 SGHAT, CDR2 FQNNGV. This CDR3 comprises 14 residues. V was trimmed by 1 base and J by 14 bases, leaving 15 bases between them. In DNA form, the CDR3 reads TGTGCCAGCAGCTTAGGTGGGGGAGGCGATTCCCTCCACTTT. This encodes CASSLGGGGDSLHF.

This clone appeared a few times. The chain employs TRBV6-5 and TRBJ1-5; 8 bases align to TRBD1. The germline CDR1 and CDR2 sequences are MNHEY and SVGAGI. The CDR3 spans 14 residues. The V and J ends lost 6 bases and 10 bases, in that order; junction bases with no gene match: 11. The CDR3 protein is CASRETGTGLPQHF. The CDR3 DNA reads as TGTGCCAGCAGAGAAACCGGGACAGGCCTACCCCAGCATTTT.

This chain joins TRBV27 and TRBJ2-4; the match to TRBD2 covers 13 bases. Germline V gene data show CDR1 as MNHEY and CDR2 as SMNVEV (reference sequence). This CDR3 comprises 16 residues. The V and J ends lost 4 bases and 4 bases, in that order; junction bases with no gene match: 4. CDR3 sequence reads: CASSSGLAGTKNIQYF. CDR3 nucleotides: TGTGCCAGCAGTTCGGGACTAGCGGGGACTAAAAACATTCAGTACTTC.

The chain employs TRBV29-1 and TRBJ2-7; D possibly corresponds to TRBD1 (5 bases). Trimming stripped 4 bases from V and 1 base from J, with 11 bases between. The CDR3 has 13 amino acids. The V gene's germline CDR1 is SQVTM and CDR2 ANQGSEA. CDR3 in amino acids: CSVGNRLSYEQYF. CDR3 coding DNA: TGCAGCGTTGGGAACAGGTTATCCTACGAGCAGTACTTC.

J is TRBJ1-6 and V is TRBV5-1, with TRBD1 matching 7 bases. This CDR3 comprises 15 residues. CDR1 SGHRS and CDR2 YFSETQ come from the germline V gene. J gave up 10 bases and V 4 bases, and 11 bases lay outside the gene matches. CDR3 nucleotides: TGCGCCAGCAGCAAAACCGGGACAGTGGTATCACCCCTCCACTTT. Its translation: CASSKTGTVVSPLHF.

In this sample, this clone turned up a few times. The genes are TRBV7-9 and TRBJ1-2; D remains unclear. Germline CDR1 and CDR2: SEHNR and FQNEAQ (reference sequence). Trimming shortened V by 3 bases and J by 8 bases, and 10 bases separated the two germline ends. The CDR3 length is 12 residues. DNA of the CDR3: TGTGCCAGCAGCTTTCGGGAGCTCGGCTACACCTTC. Encoded protein: CASSFRELGYTF.

The chain joins TRBV10-3 to TRBJ2-7, with 8 bases that match TRBD1. CDR1 and CDR2 (germline): ENHRY, SYGVKD. There are 15 residues in the CDR3. V shed 4 bases and J 4 bases; nucleotides not matched to a gene: 9. The CDR3 DNA sequence: TGTGCCATCAGTGCCCCAGGACAGGGACTTTACGAGCAGTACTTC. Encoded protein: CAISAPGQGLYEQYF.

The chain has TRBV30 and TRBJ2-1; 12 nucleotides line up with TRBD1. The V segment lost 0 bases and the J segment 4 bases; nucleotides outside the gene matches: 16. CDR1 and CDR2 from the germline V gene are GTSNPN and SVGIG (reference sequence). The length of the CDR3 is 20 residues. The CDR3 loop reads CAWSVLGQGALSLLYNEQFF. CDR3 coding DNA: TGTGCCTGGAGTGTACTGGGACAGGGGGCTTTGTCTCTCTTGTACAATGAGCAGTTCTTC.

The chain uses TRBV19 and TRBJ1-6, with D unclear. Germline CDR1 reads LNHDA; CDR2 reads SQIVND (reference sequence). This CDR3 contains 15 residues. V was shortened by 0 bases and J by 8 bases, with 11 bases between the two germline ends. Here the CDR3 DNA reads TGTGCCAGTAGTATAGACCGCTCGTGGGATTCACCCCTCCACTTT. Translated: CASSIDRSWDSPLHF.

The genes are TRBV15 and TRBJ1-5; no definite D call. The CDR3 loop spans 13 amino acids. Trimming took off 5 bases at V and 4 bases at J, with 9 bases between the two ends. Germline loops: CDR1 LNHNV, CDR2 YYDKDF (reference sequence). CDR3 nucleotides: TGTGCCACCAGCCCGGGCCATAATCAGCCCCAGCATTTT. Its translation: CATSPGHNQPQHF.